The sequence of this T cell receptor beta chain was determined in a study of T cell repertoires in cytomegalovirus infection. TCRdb re-derived calls from the reads in MiXCR, one entry per CDR3 protein. The sample lists some 200,000 distinct CDR3 sequences, 9.5% occurring once. In this sample, this clonotype turned up many times. Germline V lookup: CDR1 DFQATT, CDR2 SNEGSKA (reference sequence). Trimming removed 4 bases from V and 2 bases from J; junction bases left unmatched: 2. The CDR3 is 13 amino acids. Input material: PBMCs. The receptor's source is a human donor in good health (CMV status not recorded). Some clones in this sample may be carry-over from other donors' samples. This chain joins TRBV20-1 and TRBJ2-1, with TRBD2 identical over 7 bases. The CDR3 DNA reads TGCAGTGCTAAAGCGGGGCCCTACAATGAGCAGTTCTTC. As protein: CSAKAGPYNEQFF.